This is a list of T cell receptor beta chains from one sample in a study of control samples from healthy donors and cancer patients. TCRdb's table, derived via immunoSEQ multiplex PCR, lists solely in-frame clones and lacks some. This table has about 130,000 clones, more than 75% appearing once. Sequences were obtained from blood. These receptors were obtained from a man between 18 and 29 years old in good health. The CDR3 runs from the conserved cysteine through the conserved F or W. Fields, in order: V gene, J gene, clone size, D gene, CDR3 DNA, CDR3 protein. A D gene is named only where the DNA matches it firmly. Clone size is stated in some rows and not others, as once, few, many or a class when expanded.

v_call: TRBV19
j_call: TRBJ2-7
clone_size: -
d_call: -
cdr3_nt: TGTGCCAGTCATATCGCCGGGTTCCGTATTCACGAGCAGTACTTC
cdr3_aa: CASHIAGFRIHEQYF

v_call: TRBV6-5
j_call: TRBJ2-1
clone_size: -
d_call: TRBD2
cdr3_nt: TGTGCCAGCAGTTACCCGGGACTAGCCGTTGACAATGAGCAGTTCTTC
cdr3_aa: CASSYPGLAVDNEQFF

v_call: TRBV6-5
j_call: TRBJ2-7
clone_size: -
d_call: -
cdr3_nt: TGTGCCAGCAGTTACTCCTCTTTAGCGAGCGAGCAGTACTTC
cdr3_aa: CASSYSSLASEQYF

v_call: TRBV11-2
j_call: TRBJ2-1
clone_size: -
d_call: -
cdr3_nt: TGTGCCAGCAGCTTAGCCAGGGGTGTAGATGAGCAGTTCTTC
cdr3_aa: CASSLARGVDEQFF

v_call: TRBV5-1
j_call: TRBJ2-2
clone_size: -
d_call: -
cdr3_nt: TGCGCCAGCAACCCGGACAGGAACACCGGGGAGCTGTTTTTT
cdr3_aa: CASNPDRNTGELFF

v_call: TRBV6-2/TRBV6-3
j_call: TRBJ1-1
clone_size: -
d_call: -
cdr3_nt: TGTGCCAGCAGTTACCGGGGCCGAGATAGGGAGGAAGCTTTCTTT
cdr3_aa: CASSYRGRDREEAFF

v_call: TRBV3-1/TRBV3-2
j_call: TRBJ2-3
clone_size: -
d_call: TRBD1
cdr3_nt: TGTGCCAGCAGCCACCCCTCAGGGGGTTATCGAGATACGCAGTATTTT
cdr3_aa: CASSHPSGGYRDTQYF

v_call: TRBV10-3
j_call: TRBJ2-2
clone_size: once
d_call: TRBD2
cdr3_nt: TGTGCCATCAGTGAGAAATCTAGCGGGAGGAACACCGGGGAGCTGTTTTTT
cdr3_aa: CAISEKSSGRNTGELFF

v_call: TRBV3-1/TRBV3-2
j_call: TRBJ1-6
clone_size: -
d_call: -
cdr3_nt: TGTGCCAGCAGCCAAAATAATTCACCCCTCCACTTT
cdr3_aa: CASSQNNSPLHF

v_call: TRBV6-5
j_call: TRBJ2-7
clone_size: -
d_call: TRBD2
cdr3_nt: TGTGCCAGCAGTTCGAGAGGACTAGCGGGACCTGGCGAGCAGTACTTC
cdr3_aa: CASSSRGLAGPGEQYF

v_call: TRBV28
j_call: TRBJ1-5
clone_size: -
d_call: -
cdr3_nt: TGTGCCAGCAGTTTAAAGTCGGTAAGCAATCAGCCCCAGCATTTT
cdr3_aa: CASSLKSVSNQPQHF

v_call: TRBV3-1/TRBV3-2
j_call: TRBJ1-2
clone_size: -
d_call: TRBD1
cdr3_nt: TGTGCCAGCAGCGAGGGACAGGGGGCGGGCTACACCTTC
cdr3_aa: CASSEGQGAGYTF

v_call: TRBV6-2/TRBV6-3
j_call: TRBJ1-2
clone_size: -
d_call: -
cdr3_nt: TGTGCCAGCAGTTACACCCGGACACGGCCCCTAATGGGGTATGGCTACACCTTC
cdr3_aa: CASSYTRTRPLMGYGYTF

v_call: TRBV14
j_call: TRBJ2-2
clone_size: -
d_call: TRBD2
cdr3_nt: TGTGCCAGCAGCCTACGCGGGGGAAGGAACACCGGGGAGCTGTTTTTT
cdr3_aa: CASSLRGGRNTGELFF

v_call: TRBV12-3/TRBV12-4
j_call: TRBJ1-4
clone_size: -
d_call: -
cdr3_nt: TGTGCCAGCACAGGACAGTTAGCTGAAAAACTGTTTTTT
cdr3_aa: CASTGQLAEKLFF

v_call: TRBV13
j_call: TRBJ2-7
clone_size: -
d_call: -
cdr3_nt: TGTGCCAGCAGCTTGGAGTGGGACGAGCAGTACTTC
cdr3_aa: CASSLEWDEQYF

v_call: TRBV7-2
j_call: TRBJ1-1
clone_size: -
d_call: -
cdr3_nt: TGTGCCAGCGGAAACACTGAAGCTTTCTTT
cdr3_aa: CASGNTEAFF

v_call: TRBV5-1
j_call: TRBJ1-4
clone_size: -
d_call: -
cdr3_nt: TGCGCCAGCAGCTTACCGGGGGGCTTTAATGAAAAACTGTTTTTT
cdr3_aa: CASSLPGGFNEKLFF

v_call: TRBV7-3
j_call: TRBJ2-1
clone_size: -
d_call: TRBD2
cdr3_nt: TGTGCCAGCAGCCCAGCCAAACTCACTAGCGGGAGTGACAATGAGCAGTTCTTC
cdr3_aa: CASSPAKLTSGSDNEQFF

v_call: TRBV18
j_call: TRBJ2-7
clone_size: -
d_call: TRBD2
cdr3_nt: TGTGCCAGCTCGTCTCTAGCGGGAGCGGGGAACGAGCAGTACTTC
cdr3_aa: CASSSLAGAGNEQYF

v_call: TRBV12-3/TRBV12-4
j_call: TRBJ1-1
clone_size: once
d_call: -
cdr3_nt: TGTGCCAGCAGTTTGGGCAGGCACACTGAAGCTTTCTTT
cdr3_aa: CASSLGRHTEAFF

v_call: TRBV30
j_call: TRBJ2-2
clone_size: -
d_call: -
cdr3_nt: TGTGCCTGGGGACTCCCGGTCGCGTACACCGGGGAGCTGTTTTTT
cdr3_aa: CAWGLPVAYTGELFF

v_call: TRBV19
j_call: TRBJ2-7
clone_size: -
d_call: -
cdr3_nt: TGTGCCAGTAGTATAAGACACTCCTACGAGCAGTACTTC
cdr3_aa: CASSIRHSYEQYF

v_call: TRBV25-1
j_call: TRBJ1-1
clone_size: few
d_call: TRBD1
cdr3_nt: TGTGCCAGCTTAGGGGACAGGGGGAACACTGAAGCTTTCTTT
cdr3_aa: CASLGDRGNTEAFF

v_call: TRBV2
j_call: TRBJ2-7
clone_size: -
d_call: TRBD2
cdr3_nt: TGTGCCAGCAGTACACCCTTGGGAGCGGGAGCCTCCTACGAGCAGTACTTC
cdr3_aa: CASSTPLGAGASYEQYF

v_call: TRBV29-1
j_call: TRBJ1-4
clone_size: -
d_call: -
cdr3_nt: TGCAGCGTCCGGGACGGCAGGGAAAAACTGTTTTTT
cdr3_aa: CSVRDGREKLFF

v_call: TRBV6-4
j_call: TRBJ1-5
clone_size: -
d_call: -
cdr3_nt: TGTGCCAGAACACCACTTGGGGGGCCCTATCAGCCCCAGCATTTT
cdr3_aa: CARTPLGGPYQPQHF

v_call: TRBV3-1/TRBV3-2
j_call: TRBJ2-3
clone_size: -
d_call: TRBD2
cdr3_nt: TGTGCCAGCAGCCGCCGCTCTGGCGGGAGCCTTGCAGATACGCAGTATTTT
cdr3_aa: CASSRRSGGSLADTQYF

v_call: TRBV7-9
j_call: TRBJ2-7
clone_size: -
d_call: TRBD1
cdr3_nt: TGTGCCAGCAGCCAACAGGGGCAGAGAGACGAGCAGTACTTC
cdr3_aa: CASSQQGQRDEQYF

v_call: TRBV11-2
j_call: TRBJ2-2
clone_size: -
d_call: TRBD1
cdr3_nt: TGTGCCAGCAGCTTCGGCGAAAGGGGGCGAGCCGGGGAGCTGTTTTTT
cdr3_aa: CASSFGERGRAGELFF

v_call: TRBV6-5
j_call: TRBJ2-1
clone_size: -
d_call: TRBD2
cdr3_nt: TGTGCCAGCTTTGGTAGCGGGGGGTACAATGAGCAGTTCTTC
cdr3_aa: CASFGSGGYNEQFF

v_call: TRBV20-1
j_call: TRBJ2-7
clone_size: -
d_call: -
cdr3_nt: TGCAGTGCTAGTGAGGCAGGGGGGACCTACGAGCAGTACTTC
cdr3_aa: CSASEAGGTYEQYF

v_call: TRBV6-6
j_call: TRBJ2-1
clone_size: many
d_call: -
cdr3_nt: TGTGCCAGCAGGGAGAGTCGGGTCCCTGAGCAGTTCTTC
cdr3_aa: CASRESRVPEQFF

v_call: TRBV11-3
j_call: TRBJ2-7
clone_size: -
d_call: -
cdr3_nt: TGTGCCAGCAGCTTGAACATCGAAAACTCCTACGAGCAGTACTTC
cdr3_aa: CASSLNIENSYEQYF

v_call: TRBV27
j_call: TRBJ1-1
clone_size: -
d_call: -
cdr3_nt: TGTGCCAGCACCAGGGGTGGGGGGCGCGCGGCTGAAGCTTTCTTT
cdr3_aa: CASTRGGGRAAEAFF

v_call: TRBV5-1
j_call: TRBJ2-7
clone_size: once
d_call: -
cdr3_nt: TGCGCCAGCAGCTTGGCGAAGGGGTATACCTACGAGCAGTACTTC
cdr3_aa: CASSLAKGYTYEQYF

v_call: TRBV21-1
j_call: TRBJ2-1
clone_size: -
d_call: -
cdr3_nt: TGTGCCAGCAGCCCAGTCCTTAGGGGACAGGGTGCTCATGAGCAGTTCTTC
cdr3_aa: CASSPVLRGQGAHEQFF

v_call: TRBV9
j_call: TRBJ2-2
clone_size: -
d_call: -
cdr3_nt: TGTGCCAGCAGCGCAAGCTCTAGCTTAGACGGGTCCGGGGAGCTGTTTTTT
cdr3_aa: CASSASSSLDGSGELFF

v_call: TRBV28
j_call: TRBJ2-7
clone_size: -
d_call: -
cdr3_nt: TGTGCCAGCAGTCCCATATCCGGGACGGTCTCCTACGAGCAGTACTTC
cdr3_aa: CASSPISGTVSYEQYF

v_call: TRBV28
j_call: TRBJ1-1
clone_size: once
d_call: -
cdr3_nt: TGTGCCAGCAGTCCCCCTGGCAGGGGCGAGACTGAAGCTTTCTTT
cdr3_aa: CASSPPGRGETEAFF

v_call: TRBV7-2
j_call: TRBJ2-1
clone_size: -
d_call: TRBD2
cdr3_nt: TGTGCCAGCAGCCCCGTGTGGACTAGCGGAAAAAATGAGCAGTTCTTC
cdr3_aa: CASSPVWTSGKNEQFF

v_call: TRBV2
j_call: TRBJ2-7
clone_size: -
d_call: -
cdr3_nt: TGTGCCAGCAGCCTACTGGACAGTACCTACGAGCAGTACTTC
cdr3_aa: CASSLLDSTYEQYF

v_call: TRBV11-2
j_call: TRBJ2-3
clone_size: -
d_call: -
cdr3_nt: TGTGCCAGCGGACAGCAGGGGACGCAGTATTTT
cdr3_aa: CASGQQGTQYF

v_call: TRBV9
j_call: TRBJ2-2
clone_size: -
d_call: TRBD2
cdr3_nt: TGTGCCAGCAGCGTGAGGGGACTAGCGGGAGCGGGGTACACCGGGGAGCTGTTTTTT
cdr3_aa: CASSVRGLAGAGYTGELFF

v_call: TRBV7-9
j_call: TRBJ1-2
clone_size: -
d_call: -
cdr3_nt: TGTGCCAGCAGTTCCGACACCTCCTATGGCTACACCTTC
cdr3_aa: CASSSDTSYGYTF

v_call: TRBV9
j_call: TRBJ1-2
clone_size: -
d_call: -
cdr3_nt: TGTGCCAGCAGCGCCCAGGGGGGCTACACCTTC
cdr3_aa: CASSAQGGYTF

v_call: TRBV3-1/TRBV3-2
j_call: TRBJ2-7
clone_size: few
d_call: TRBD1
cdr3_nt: TGTGCCAGCAGCCGCAGCGGGACAGGGGTTTATAGCGAGCAGTACTTC
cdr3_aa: CASSRSGTGVYSEQYF

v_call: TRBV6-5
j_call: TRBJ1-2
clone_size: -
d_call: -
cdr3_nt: TGTGCCAGCAGTTACTGGTCGACCGACGGCTACACCTTC
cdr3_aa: CASSYWSTDGYTF

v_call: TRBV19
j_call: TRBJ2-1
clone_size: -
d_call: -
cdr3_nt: TGTGCCAGTAGTATAGGAAGCCCGTGGAATGAGCAGTTCTTC
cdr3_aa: CASSIGSPWNEQFF

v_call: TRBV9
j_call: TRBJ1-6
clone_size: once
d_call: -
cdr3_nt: TGTGCCAGCAGAGGGGATCAGGGGTCGTTCTCACCCCTCCACTTT
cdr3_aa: CASRGDQGSFSPLHF

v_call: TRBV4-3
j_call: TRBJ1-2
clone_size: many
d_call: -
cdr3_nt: TGCGCCAGCAGCAACCAAGGGGGGGCCGATGGCTACACCTTC
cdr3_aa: CASSNQGGADGYTF

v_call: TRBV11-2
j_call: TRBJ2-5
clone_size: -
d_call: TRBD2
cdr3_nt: TGTGCCAGCAGCTTAGTTCTTCTAGCGGGAGGAGGAGAGACCCAGTACTTC
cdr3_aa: CASSLVLLAGGGETQYF

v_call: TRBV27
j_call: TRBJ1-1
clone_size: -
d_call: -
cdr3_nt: TGTGCCAGCAGTTTAAAGGGTCCGGCGTCGGAAGCTTTCTTT
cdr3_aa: CASSLKGPASEAFF

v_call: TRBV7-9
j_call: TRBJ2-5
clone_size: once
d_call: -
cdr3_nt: TGTGCCAGCAGCTTAGGACCGGTGGGAAGGGCCACTGGCACCCAGTACTTC
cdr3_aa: CASSLGPVGRATGTQYF